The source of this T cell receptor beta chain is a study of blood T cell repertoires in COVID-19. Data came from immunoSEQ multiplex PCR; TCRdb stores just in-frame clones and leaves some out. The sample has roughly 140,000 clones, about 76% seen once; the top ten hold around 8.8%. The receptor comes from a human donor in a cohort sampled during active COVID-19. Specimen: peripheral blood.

DNA for the CDR3: TGTGCCAGCAACCCACAGAGCTCCTATAATTCACCCCTCCACTTT. Encoded protein: CASNPQSSYNSPLHF. The gene calls are TRBV6-2 or TRBV6-3 and TRBJ1-6; unclear D gene. The CDR3 sequence is 15 residues long. V was pared by 7 bases and J by 0 bases, with 10 bases between. Germline V gene sequence: CDR1 MNHEY, CDR2 SVGEGT.